Following are 3 T cell receptor beta chains from one sample sequenced in a study of patients and donors after allogeneic stem cell transplantation. Via MiXCR, TCRdb re-called the RT-PCR reads, giving one row per CDR3 protein. The sample consists of fewer than 25,000 distinct CDR3 sequences, about 30% of them appearing once. Sequencing was carried out using blood, either unsorted or a sorted T cell fraction (not recorded which). Every receptor here comes from a human donor who was either an allogeneic HSCT recipient or a stem cell or donor lymphocyte infusion donor (not recorded which). It is not recorded whose cells these are; they may come from a transplant donor.

This clonotype was seen ten or more times. The chain combines TRBV5-1 with TRBJ1-6; D unresolved. Germline loops: CDR1 SGHRS, CDR2 YFSETQ. Trimming removed 0 bases at V and 6 bases at J, with 4 bases between. The CDR3 spans 13 residues. CDR3 amino acids: CASSLDSNSPLHF. CDR3 in DNA: TGCGCCAGCAGCTTGGACAGTAATTCACCCCTCCACTTT.

This clonotype turned up a few times. This rearrangement joins TRBV5-1 to TRBJ2-7; no firm D call. Deletions cut 1 base from V and 6 bases from J, with 14 bases between. Germline V CDR1 and CDR2: SGHRS, YFSETQ. The CDR3 has 14 amino acids. The CDR3 here is CASSLRQVNGEQYF. The CDR3 region has the DNA TGCGCCAGCAGCTTGCGGCAGGTCAACGGCGAGCAGTACTTC.

This clonotype was counted many times. This chain connects TRBV10-3 to TRBJ1-2; 11 positions match TRBD1. The V segment lost 5 bases and the J segment 5 bases; nucleotides outside the gene matches: 4. Germline lookup yields CDR1 ENHRY and CDR2 SYGVKD. This CDR3 has 14 residues. CDR3 bases: TGTGCCATCAGTCCTGGACAGGGGGCTTATGGCTACACCTTC. Its protein is CAISPGQGAYGYTF.